This entry lists 2 T cell receptor beta chains sequenced from one sample in a study of CD8+ T cells in alopecia areata. This sample's treatment: oral pan-JAK inhibitor, 5-10 mg twice daily. RNA was isolated and reverse transcribed to cDNA, the sequencing template. TCRdb's table, derived via immunoSEQ multiplex PCR, lists solely in-frame clones and lacks some. The sample holds tens of thousands of clones, around 46% seen once. The specimen was CD8+ T cells sorted from blood, collected at approximately week 36, from a patient treated with tofacitinib. The receptors were sampled from a human donor with alopecia areata.

In regard to this clone: A junction boundary mismatches the germline segment, possibly from a read error. This sequence joins TRBV7-7 and TRBJ2-1; 8 bases match TRBD2. CDR3 length equals 14 residues. Germline assignment: CDR1 SSHAT and CDR2 FNYEAQ (reference sequence). CDR3 nucleotides: TGTGCTAGCAGCATCCGGGAGGGCAACAATGAGCAGTTCTTC. Translation gives CASSIREGNNEQFF.

This chain joins TRBV27 and TRBJ2-7; 8 bases are a match to TRBD2. Germline-derived CDR1 and CDR2 are MNHEY and SMNVEV (reference sequence). This CDR3 region has 12 residues. Trimming removed 6 bases from V and 5 bases from J; junction bases left unmatched: 3. CDR3 amino acids: CASSRGGHEQYF. The CDR3, as DNA: TGTGCCAGCAGCCGGGGGGGACACGAGCAGTACTTC.